One sample yielded the 10 T cell receptor beta chains listed below, sequenced in a study of T cells in Graves' hyperthyroidism and ophthalmopathy (dated by TCRdb to the late 2010s). The library was generated by multiplex PCR. Sequencer: Illumina HiSeq 2000. TCR beta CDR3 regions were amplified from RNA transcripts. The TCR CDR3 was subjected to a first round of RT-PCR using the HTBI primer set and the Qiagen OneStep RT-PCR kit. The public reads were quality trimmed at Q25 with fastp and then assembled into clones with MiXCR by TCRdb, keeping productive beta chains. CDR3 protein sequences are deduplicated, and each keeps its most common genes and DNA. The sample yields roughly 380,000 distinct CDR3 sequences; about a fifth were counted once. The top ten clonotypes cover 3.5% to 4% of the sample. The specimen was blood. These receptor sequences come from a young woman with Graves' hyperthyroidism.

The sample holds many counts of this clonotype. The V and J genes are TRBV29-1 and TRBJ2-5; D call uncertain. CDR3 length: 10 amino acids. Trimming took 4 bases from V and 9 from J, leaving 9 bases between them. From germline, CDR1 is SQVTM and CDR2 ANQGSEA. The CDR3 sequence is CSVGEAAQYF. For the CDR3, the DNA is TGCAGCGTTGGAGAGGCGGCCCAGTACTTC.

This clonotype occurred many times. This sequence joins TRBV5-4 and TRBJ2-3, with a weak D call TRBD1 (5 bases). V was trimmed by 2 bases and J by 0 bases, leaving 13 bases between them. The length of the CDR3 is 16 residues. Germline lookup yields CDR1 SGHNT and CDR2 YYREEE (reference sequence). DNA of the CDR3: TGTGCCAGCAGCTTATATGGTAGGACAAGCACAGATACGCAGTATTTT. It specifies CASSLYGRTSTDTQYF.

This clonotype was observed at least ten times. The gene calls are TRBV6-5 and TRBJ2-7; 13 positions agree with TRBD2. The CDR3 consists of 15 residues. Trimming removed 6 bases from V and 6 bases from J; junction bases left unmatched: 8. From germline, CDR1 is MNHEY and CDR2 SVGAGI. CDR3 nucleotides: TGTGCCAGCAGCTTACTAGCGGGGGGGTCCGGCGAGCAGTACTTC. Its protein product is CASSLLAGGSGEQYF.

V usage is TRBV12-3 or TRBV12-4 and J usage is TRBJ1-1, with D unresolved. Trimming took 6 bases from V and 6 from J, leaving 20 bases between them. The CDR3 has 15 amino acids. CDR3 bases: TGTGCCAGCAGGTTGGGCCTTGGCCCTCCCCCTGAAGCTTTCTTT. Translation gives CASRLGLGPPPEAFF.

In its sample, this clonotype was seen many times. The CDR3: CASTPGLAEQETQYF. CDR3 DNA sequence: TGTGCCAGTACCCCGGGACTAGCGGAGCAAGAGACCCAGTACTTC. The rearrangement uses TRBV19 and TRBJ2-5; 11 bases match TRBD2. Germline trimming cut 7 bases from V and 2 bases from J; bases unmatched to any gene: 6. The CDR3 consists of 15 residues. Per the germline V gene, CDR1 is LNHDA and CDR2 is SQIVND (reference sequence).

This clonotype was observed at least ten times. This chain joins TRBV28 and TRBJ1-2, with 11 bases matching TRBD1. The CDR3 extends over 13 amino acids. V dropped 5 bases and J dropped 7; count of bases not matched to a gene: 3. Germline values: CDR1 MDHEN, CDR2 SYDVKM. As DNA, the CDR3 is TGTGCCAGCAGTGACGGACAGGGGGCTGGCTACACCTTC. Encoded protein: CASSDGQGAGYTF.

This clonotype was counted only a few times. The chain is built from TRBV18 and TRBJ1-2; no clear D. Trimming removed 3 bases from V and 4 bases from J, with 12 bases in between. This CDR3 contains 14 residues. From germline, CDR1 is KGHSH and CDR2 LQKENI. Written as DNA, the CDR3 is TGTGCCAGCTCACCCATAGGGCAGAGCTATGGCTACACCTTC. Its protein is CASSPIGQSYGYTF.

This clonotype was observed a handful of times. The gene calls are TRBV6-1 and TRBJ1-1; no definite D call. Trimming removed 2 bases at V and 10 bases at J, with 11 bases between. CDR3 length: 12 amino acids. In germline, CDR1 is MNHNS, CDR2 SASEGT. The CDR3 reads CASSEYGVGAFF. The CDR3 DNA is TGTGCCAGCAGTGAATACGGGGTTGGAGCTTTCTTT.

The table lists this clonotype with many counts. V usage is TRBV27 and J usage is TRBJ2-7; D assignment may be TRBD1 or TRBD2 (5 bases each). The CDR3 length is 14 residues. The V end lost 6 bases, the J end lost 4 bases, and 16 bases lay between the germline ends. Germline V gives CDR1 MNHEY, CDR2 SMNVEV (reference sequence). CDR3 residues: CASSQKVGGYEQYF. CDR3 DNA sequence: TGTGCCAGCAGCCAAAAGGTTGGGGGTTACGAGCAGTACTTC.

The table lists this clonotype with many counts. The V gene is TRBV10-3, the J gene TRBJ2-7; 8 bases match TRBD2. V shed 0 bases, J shed 4 bases, and the junction held 8 bases outside the gene matches. The CDR3 has 16 amino acids. The germline V gene encodes CDR1 ENHRY and CDR2 SYGVKD. CDR3 residues: CAISESAEAGGYEQYF. The CDR3 DNA is TGTGCCATCAGTGAGTCGGCCGAGGCGGGGGGTTACGAGCAGTACTTC.